This T cell receptor (beta chain) was captured in a study of blood T cell repertoires in COVID-19. Study summary: The cDNA or gDNA used as material had been derived from T cells, B-cell-depleted T cells, or PBMCs.

Sequencing used immunoSEQ multiplex PCR; TCRdb keeps in-frame clones, though not all of them. The sample has some 350,000 clones; roughly 84% are singletons. Cohort 3 donors were reported recovered after two negative PCRs, clearance, or symptom resolution. Material: PBMCs or T cells enriched from blood (not recorded which). The clonotype originates from a woman in her twenties or thirties who had recovered from COVID-19.

The CDR3 DNA is TGTGCCAGCAGCTTAGCCCTGGCCACTGAAGCTTTCTTT. It encodes CASSLALATEAFF. This chain connects TRBV7-9 to TRBJ1-1, with no clear D. Trimming stripped 0 bases from V and 4 bases from J, with 6 bases between. CDR3 length equals 13 residues. CDR1 is SEHNR and CDR2 is FQNEAQ in the germline V gene (reference sequence). Filled out from reference TRBV7-9 and TRBJ1-1, the complete variable domain reads DTGVSQNPRHKITKRGQNVTFRCDPISEHNRLYWYRQTLGQGPEFLTYFQNEAQLEKSRLLSDRFSAERPKGSFSTLEIQRTEQGDSAMYLCASSLALATEAFFGQGTRLTVV.